These 5 T cell receptor beta chains share one sample of origin, sequenced in a study of tissue T cells after allogeneic stem cell transplantation. Clones were read by immunoSEQ multiplex PCR, and TCRdb kept only the in-frame ones, dropping some. Among over 7,000 clones, approximately 40% were seen once, and the ten largest hold roughly 4.9%. The time point is: mouse harvest day 14 after allogeneic transplant. Tail vein injection delivered 10^7 T-cell-depleted bone marrow cells and 10^6 splenic CD5+ T cells. Sample: skin. These receptors all stem from a female BALB/c mouse given C57BL/6 T cells with graft-versus-host disease after an allogeneic hematopoietic cell transplant.

By share of the sample, this clone is medium-sized. Mouse gene names and germline throughout. The CDR3 end falls 1 residue outside the read, so it is completed with the germline J gene. This chain joins TRBV26 and TRBJ2-7, with 9 bases identical to TRBD1. This CDR3 has 14 residues. J lost 4 bases, V lost 2 bases, and 3 bases had no gene match. The germline V gene has CDR1 KGHPV and CDR2 FQNQEV (reference sequence). The CDR3 is CASSLRTGVYEQYF. The covered CDR3 bases are TGTGCCAGCAGTCTGAGGACAGGGGTTTATGAACAGTAC.

This clone was counted a few times. Here the gene names and germline are mouse. The DNA ends 1 residue before the CDR3 does, and the rest of the CDR3 is filled in from the germline J gene. V is TRBV26 and J is TRBJ2-7, with D possibly called TRBD1 or TRBD2 (6 bases each). The V gene lost 1 base and the J gene lost 6 bases, with 13 bases spanning the gap. CDR3 length equals 14 residues. Germline CDR1 is KGHPV and CDR2 is FQNQEV (reference sequence). CDR3 DNA, as far as it was read: TGTGCCAGCAGTCTGTATGGGGGCGCGATTGAACAGTAC. Encoded protein: CASSLYGGAIEQY. The entire CDR3 reads CASSLYGGAIEQYF.

As to this clone: Gene names are mouse gene names. The read ends 1 residue shy of where the CDR3 ends; the end is completed using the germline J gene. J is TRBJ2-1 and V is TRBV3; unclear D gene. The CDR3 extends over 11 amino acids. Germline loops: CDR1 SNHLY, CDR2 FYNGKV (reference sequence). V shed 5 bases and J shed 3 bases, with 2 bases lying between them. Partial CDR3 DNA: TGTGCCAGCAGCCCCTATGCTGAGCAGTTC. Its translation is CASSPYAEQF. The complete CDR3 sequence is CASSPYAEQFF.

This clone is medium-sized in the sample. Gene names refer to mouse genes. Read data end 1 residue before the CDR3 end; the end is taken from the germline J gene. The chain recombines TRBV26 with TRBJ1-4, with D maybe TRBD1 (6 bases). Trimming removed 5 bases at V and 7 bases at J, with 8 bases between. Germline CDR1 KGHPV, CDR2 FQNQEV (reference sequence). The CDR3 totals 12 residues. The CDR3 bases that were read are TGTGCCAGCAGTACAGGGACCGAAAGATTATTT. It specifies CASSTGTERLF. The entire CDR3 sequence reads CASSTGTERLFF.

Notes on this clone: The gene names given are mouse names. Sequencing ends 1 residue short of the CDR3 end; the germline J gene provides the rest. This chain links TRBV30 with TRBJ1-5; D ambiguous. Germline V gene data show CDR1 as SQVVS and CDR2 as ANEGSEA. The CDR3 runs 14 residues. V was shortened by 1 base and J by 0 bases, with 7 bases between the two germline ends. The sequenced CDR3 bases are TGTAGTTCTAGAGCGGGGAATAACAACCAGGCTCCGCTT. Protein product: CSSRAGNNNQAPL. The complete CDR3 protein is CSSRAGNNNQAPLF.